This entry concerns a single TCR beta chain. Its target is not known. This sample stems from a study of CD8+CD57+ T cells in acquired aplastic anemia. Turning to the study itself: Roughly 3.2 ug was the average amount of DNA from sorted CD4+ and CD8+ cells. Overall study findings and caveats: Levels of CD8+ Simpson's diversity were not significantly distinct in patients versus controls.

Genomic DNA was employed as the template in profiling TCR beta VDJ and CDR3. Each CDR3 protein is one row after TCRdb ran MiXCR on the reads. The sample contains about 98,000 distinct CDR3 sequences, 55% to 80% of which appear only once. Trimming left V 6 bases short and J 0 bases short, with 11 bases between. Germline loops: CDR1 ENHRY, CDR2 SYGVKD. The CDR3 spans 15 residues. Patients sequenced had flow cytometry evidence of CD8+CD57+ cell expansion. Among the patients, all had severe acquired aplastic anemia. Blood samples were obtained from patients who had received no prior therapy. This TCR derives from a human donor with aplastic anemia. The specimen sequenced was sorted CD4+, CD8+, or CD8+CD57+ T cells (not recorded which) from PBMCs. V and J are TRBV10-3 and TRBJ1-4; the D is unclear. CDR3 in amino acids: CAIRDATATNEKLFF. As DNA, the CDR3 is TGTGCCATCAGGGACGCCACCGCAACTAATGAAAAACTGTTTTTT.